Listed here are 29 T cell receptor beta chains from one sample, sequenced in a study of shared clonotypes between healthy human individuals (TCRdb year 2020). Libraries were constructed by the immunoSEQ multiplex PCR assay. In TCRdb, the immuneACCESS table is reduced to in-frame sequences with V and J assigned. These tables do not hold every clone; where another copy was compared, an unresolved V gene accounts for under half, and the others remain unexplained. Here the sample has 500,000 to 550,000 clones; about 96% occur a single time. The ten top clones hold 0.055% to 0.075% of the sample. Sequencing used naive CD4+ T cells sorted from blood. Interpreted using the paper, the cell subset or site label stands for: CD45RA+ positively selected. These receptors originate from a woman aged 25 to 39 in good health.

The J gene is TRBJ2-7, the V gene TRBV11-1; either TRBD1 or TRBD2 may fit D (8 bases each). Trimming stripped 1 base from V and 4 bases from J, with 23 bases between. The CDR3 runs to 18 residues. Per the germline V gene, CDR1 is SGHAT and CDR2 is FQDESV (reference sequence). The CDR3 loop reads CASSLGQGQSGRQYEQYF. The CDR3 DNA sequence: TGTGCCAGCAGCTTAGGACAGGGGCAAAGCGGGAGACAGTACGAGCAGTACTTC.

The chain joins TRBV2 to TRBJ1-5, with D uncertain. V was shortened by 3 bases and J by 7 bases, with 13 bases between the two germline ends. Germline loops: CDR1 SNHLY, CDR2 FYNNEI. The CDR3 is made up of 14 amino acids. The CDR3 region has the DNA TGTGCCAGCAGTGAGGTAGCGGTGAGGCAGCCCCAGCATTTT. This translates into CASSEVAVRQPQHF.

In its sample, this clone was seen once. The chain has TRBV4-1 and TRBJ1-4; no clear D. Trimming took 2 bases from V and 8 from J, leaving 15 bases between them. Germline CDR1 is MGHRA and CDR2 is YSYEKL. This CDR3 contains 15 residues. The CDR3 DNA sequence: TGCGCCAGCAGCCAACCCGGCACGTTGGGGGAAAAACTGTTTTTT. This gives the protein CASSQPGTLGEKLFF.

The chain employs TRBV5-1 and TRBJ1-2; TRBD1 aligns across 8 bases. The trim removed 5 bases at V and 4 bases at J, leaving 4 bases unmatched. The CDR3 covers 13 residues. Germline lookup yields CDR1 SGHRS and CDR2 YFSETQ. Here the CDR3 DNA reads TGCGCCAGCAGTGGGACAGGACCCTATGGCTACACCTTC. Its translation: CASSGTGPYGYTF.

On this clone: The same CDR3 also results from other DNA sequences found in this sample. J is TRBJ2-5 and V is TRBV5-1; TRBD2 matches 8 bases. The germline gives CDR1 SGHRS, CDR2 YFSETQ. CDR3 length: 13 amino acids. The ends lost 0 bases at V and 5 bases at J; junction bases unmatched: 0. This chain's CDR3 is CASSLGLAETQYF. DNA for the CDR3: TGCGCCAGCAGCTTGGGACTAGCGGAGACCCAGTACTTC.

This chain links TRBV28 with TRBJ1-2; D possibly corresponds to TRBD1 (6 bases). Germline V CDR1 and CDR2: MDHEN, SYDVKM. Trimming removed 3 bases from V and 6 bases from J, with 20 bases in between. The CDR3 runs to 16 residues. CDR3 nucleotides: TGTGCCAGCAGTTTCCCGAGACAGGCCACAACGGATGGCTACACCTTC. The encoded protein is CASSFPRQATTDGYTF.

The chain has TRBV5-1 and TRBJ1-2, with 8 nucleotides matching TRBD1. Per the germline V gene, CDR1 is SGHRS and CDR2 is YFSETQ. The CDR3 is 12 residues long. J lost 8 bases, V lost 4 bases, and 4 bases had no gene match. Here the CDR3 DNA reads TGCGCCAGCAGCCTACAGGGGGACGGCTACACCTTC. Amino acid sequence: CASSLQGDGYTF.

The chain joins TRBV7-8 to TRBJ2-1; D ambiguous. This CDR3 is 12 amino acids long. Germline-derived CDR1 and CDR2 are SGHVS and FQNEAQ. With 5 bases removed from V and 12 bases from J, the gap between germline ends came to 14 bases. The CDR3 sequence is CASSGTARGQFF. The CDR3 DNA follows: TGTGCCAGCAGCGGAACGGCCCGTGGGCAGTTCTTC.

The genes are TRBV4-1 and TRBJ1-4; D uncertain. V dropped 0 bases and J dropped 8 bases, with 16 bases sitting between them. CDR3 size: 16 residues. Germline assignment: CDR1 MGHRA and CDR2 YSYEKL. The CDR3 region is CASSQDFVTGQEKLFF. In DNA, the CDR3 is TGCGCCAGCAGCCAAGACTTCGTAACCGGGCAGGAAAAACTGTTTTTT.

The gene calls are TRBV28 and TRBJ1-5; D perhaps matches TRBD1 (6 bases). The CDR3 consists of 13 residues. The V and J ends lost 9 bases and 3 bases respectively, with 12 bases between them. The germline V gene encodes CDR1 MDHEN and CDR2 SYDVKM. The DNA of the CDR3 is TGTGCCAGTAACCAGGGGTCCAATCAGCCCCAGCATTTT. It specifies CASNQGSNQPQHF.

The V call is TRBV2, the J call TRBJ2-7, with a weak D call TRBD1 (5 bases). The germline gives CDR1 SNHLY, CDR2 FYNNEI. CDR3 length: 13 amino acids. The ends were cut back, 6 bases at V and 4 bases at J, with 13 bases in the middle. The CDR3 protein is CASRSGTGYEQYF. The CDR3 region has the DNA TGTGCCAGCAGATCGGGTACAGGTTACGAGCAGTACTTC.

This chain uses TRBV11-2 with TRBJ1-1; the D is unclear. Germline V gives CDR1 SGHAT, CDR2 FQNNGV. Trimming removed 5 bases at V and 7 bases at J, with 8 bases between. CDR3 length: 11 amino acids. The CDR3 region is CASSRGNEAFF. DNA of the CDR3: TGTGCCAGCAGCCGTGGAAATGAAGCTTTCTTT.

V and J are TRBV27 and TRBJ2-3; TRBD1 matches 7 bases. Germline V gene lookup returns CDR1 MNHEY and CDR2 SMNVEV (reference sequence). The V segment lost 6 bases and the J segment 5 bases; nucleotides outside the gene matches: 11. CDR3 length equals 15 residues. CDR3 in DNA: TGTGCCAGCAGAGCAGGGGGATTCGGTGTAGATACGCAGTATTTT. It encodes CASRAGGFGVDTQYF.

The rearrangement joins TRBV28 to TRBJ2-4; 7 bases are shared with TRBD2. Germline CDR1 and CDR2: MDHEN and SYDVKM. CDR3 length: 17 residues. V shed 6 bases and J 2 bases; nucleotides not matched to a gene: 13. The CDR3 DNA sequence: TGTGCCAGCAGCCCTCCCCCAAGCGGGAAGACCAAAAACATTCAGTACTTC. Amino acids: CASSPPPSGKTKNIQYF. The complete variable domain, with remaining parts taken from reference TRBV28 and TRBJ2-4, reads DVKVTQSSRYLVKRTGEKVFLECVQDMDHENMFWYRQDPGLGLRLIYFSYDVKMKEKGDIPEGYSVSREKKERFSLILESASTNQTSMYLCASSPPPSGKTKNIQYFGAGTRLSVL.

V usage is TRBV19 and J usage is TRBJ2-1; D is uncertain. Looked up from germline, CDR1 is LNHDA and CDR2 is SQIVND (reference sequence). The CDR3 extends over 13 amino acids. With 4 bases removed from V and 9 bases from J, the gap between germline ends came to 13 bases. The CDR3 loop reads CASSTSSLGEQFF. CDR3 in DNA: TGTGCCAGTAGTACCTCCAGTCTAGGTGAGCAGTTCTTC.

V is TRBV28 and J is TRBJ2-1, with 12 nucleotides matching TRBD2. The V and J ends lost 6 bases and 2 bases, in that order; junction bases with no gene match: 5. Germline V lookup: CDR1 MDHEN, CDR2 SYDVKM. The CDR3 sequence is 16 residues long. This CDR3 is CASSSRLAGAYNEQFF. The CDR3 bases are TGTGCCAGCAGCTCGCGACTAGCGGGAGCCTACAATGAGCAGTTCTTC.

This sequence joins TRBV5-4 and TRBJ2-3, with 8 bases aligning to TRBD2. J lost 6 bases, V lost 0 bases, and 12 bases had no gene match. Germline CDR1 SGHNT, CDR2 YYREEE (reference sequence). The CDR3 covers 17 residues. The CDR3: CASSLAFLAGVGDTQYF. In DNA form, the CDR3 reads TGTGCCAGCAGCTTGGCCTTCCTAGCGGGTGTCGGGGATACGCAGTATTTT.

The chain carries TRBV7-9 and TRBJ1-2; 8 nucleotides agree with TRBD1. Germline loops: CDR1 SEHNR, CDR2 FQNEAQ (reference sequence). The CDR3 consists of 14 residues. Trimming cost V 1 base and J 7 bases; bases outside gene matches: 5. The CDR3 sequence is CASSLGQGAGGYTF. DNA for the CDR3: TGTGCCAGCAGCTTAGGGCAGGGGGCCGGTGGCTACACCTTC.

The CDR3 sequence is CASSQADRGHEQYF. The DNA of the CDR3 is TGCGCCAGCAGCCAAGCTGACAGGGGTCACGAGCAGTACTTC. This chain uses TRBV4-1 with TRBJ2-7; TRBD1 aligns across 8 bases. Trimming took 1 base from V and 5 from J; bases not matched to a gene: 4. The CDR3 has 14 amino acids. Looked up from germline, CDR1 is MGHRA and CDR2 is YSYEKL.

The V and J genes are TRBV28 and TRBJ1-4; a weak D match, TRBD1 (6 bases). V gave up 3 bases and J gave up 6 bases, with 11 bases separating them. Germline V gives CDR1 MDHEN, CDR2 SYDVKM. The CDR3 loop spans 14 amino acids. CDR3 region: CASSFRGRDEKLFF. CDR3 DNA sequence: TGTGCCAGCAGTTTCAGGGGACGGGATGAAAAACTGTTTTTT.

The chain employs TRBV7-9 and TRBJ2-7, with TRBD2 matching over 8 bases. The V segment lost 4 bases and the J segment 4 bases; nucleotides outside the gene matches: 3. Per the germline V gene, CDR1 is SEHNR and CDR2 is FQNEAQ (reference sequence). This CDR3 comprises 13 residues. CDR3 sequence: CASSSGGSYEQYF. For the CDR3, the DNA is TGTGCCAGCAGCTCGGGAGGGTCATACGAGCAGTACTTC.

As for this clone: This sample includes further DNA sequences coding for the same CDR3. V gene TRBV5-1 combines with J gene TRBJ2-1, with 9 positions matching TRBD2. After removal of 0 bases from V and 9 bases from J, the junction contained 7 bases not matched to a gene. The CDR3 is 15 amino acids. Germline CDR1 reads SGHRS; CDR2 reads YFSETQ. In DNA, the CDR3 is TGCGCCAGCAGCTTGGTAGCGGGAGCGTATGGTGAGCAGTTCTTC. Translated, it gives CASSLVAGAYGEQFF.

The V call is TRBV15, the J call TRBJ2-1, with TRBD2 matching over 11 bases. V lost 1 base, J lost 5 bases, and 7 bases stayed unmatched. Germline V gene data show CDR1 as LNHNV and CDR2 as YYDKDF (reference sequence). The CDR3 contains 17 residues. CDR3 DNA sequence: TGTGCCACCAGCAGAGGGTCACTAGCGGGAGTCAACAATGAGCAGTTCTTC. It encodes CATSRGSLAGVNNEQFF.

This chain joins TRBV2 and TRBJ2-3, with D possibly TRBD1 on 6 matching bases. CDR1 is SNHLY and CDR2 is FYNNEI in the germline V gene. This CDR3 is built from 15 residues. V lost 6 bases and J 4 bases, leaving 17 bases between the germline ends. CDR3 sequence: CASSGQGLGADTQYF. The CDR3 DNA sequence: TGTGCCAGCAGCGGTCAGGGGCTGGGGGCAGATACGCAGTATTTT.

This clone showed up just once. V gene TRBV5-1 combines with J gene TRBJ2-3; maybe TRBD2 (7 bases). The CDR3 runs to 14 residues. V shed 4 bases and J shed 4 bases, with 13 bases lying between them. CDR1 is SGHRS, CDR2 YFSETQ, per germline. The CDR3 reads CASSKQGGPDTQYF. CDR3 coding DNA: TGCGCCAGCAGCAAACAGGGAGGGCCAGATACGCAGTATTTT.

The chain is built from TRBV4-2 and TRBJ2-7; either TRBD1 or TRBD2 may fit D (5 bases each). V lost 5 bases to trimming and J lost 2 bases, with 19 bases between them. This CDR3 comprises 16 residues. Germline assignment: CDR1 LGHNA and CDR2 YNFKEQ. This CDR3 is CASSLSQGPNTYEQYF. CDR3 DNA: TGTGCCAGCAGCTTAAGCCAGGGACCAAACACCTACGAGCAGTACTTC.

This rearrangement joins TRBV5-1 to TRBJ2-1; D call uncertain. Trimming stripped 1 base from V and 0 bases from J, with 11 bases between. CDR3 size: 16 residues. Germline CDR1 is SGHRS and CDR2 is YFSETQ. The CDR3, as DNA: TGCGCCAGCAGCTTGCTGAGCGTTGACTCCTACAATGAGCAGTTCTTC. It is translated as CASSLLSVDSYNEQFF.

This chain connects TRBV28 to TRBJ2-7, with a possible D match to TRBD1 (6 bases). The CDR3 extends over 13 amino acids. The germline gives CDR1 MDHEN, CDR2 SYDVKM. Trimming removed 6 bases from V and 4 bases from J, with 13 bases in between. CDR3 residues: CASRREGGYEQYF. Written as DNA, the CDR3 is TGTGCCAGCAGACGCGAAGGGGGATACGAGCAGTACTTC. Full variable domain (rest looked up from reference TRBV28 and TRBJ2-7): DVKVTQSSRYLVKRTGEKVFLECVQDMDHENMFWYRQDPGLGLRLIYFSYDVKMKEKGDIPEGYSVSREKKERFSLILESASTNQTSMYLCASRREGGYEQYFGPGTRLTVT.

The rearrangement joins TRBV28 to TRBJ1-3, with D hard to call. Trimming stripped 3 bases from V and 0 bases from J, with 12 bases between. Germline V gene sequence: CDR1 MDHEN, CDR2 SYDVKM. The CDR3 contains 16 residues. CDR3 bases: TGTGCCAGCAGTTTTTCGGCGGATCTCTCTGGAAACACCATATATTTT. It codes for CASSFSADLSGNTIYF.